This passage covers 22 T cell receptor beta chains from one sample sequenced in a study. TCRdb reanalysed the 5' RACE reads using MiXCR and keeps one entry per CDR3 protein. The data contain around 33,000 distinct CDR3 sequences, around a quarter of them singletons. The sequencing sample was made of memory CD4+ T cells sorted from blood. The subset: memory CD4+ T cells, CD4+CD45RO+CD25-. The receptors come from a female donor with breast cancer.

This clonotype was observed at least ten times. The chain joins TRBV4-2 to TRBJ2-7, with D tentatively TRBD1 or TRBD2 (5 bases each). V lost 0 bases and J lost 7, with 16 bases in between. CDR3 length: 15 amino acids. From germline, CDR1 is LGHNA and CDR2 YNFKEQ. This CDR3 is CASSQDFGRGREQYF. Written as DNA, the CDR3 is TGTGCCAGCAGCCAAGATTTCGGACGGGGACGGGAGCAGTACTTC.

This clonotype was recorded a few times. The chain joins TRBV27 to TRBJ2-4; the D is unclear. V shed 2 bases and J shed 8 bases, with 7 bases lying between them. This CDR3 has 12 amino acids. The V gene's germline CDR1 is MNHEY and CDR2 SMNVEV (reference sequence). CDR3 DNA: TGTGCCAGCAGTTTAGATGGGGACATTCAGTACTTC. Translating it yields CASSLDGDIQYF.

This clonotype is categorized as medium-sized. The rearrangement joins TRBV27 to TRBJ2-2, with D possibly TRBD1 on 6 matching bases. The length of the CDR3 is 15 residues. CDR1 is MNHEY, CDR2 SMNVEV, per germline (reference sequence). The germline V and J ends were trimmed by 5 bases and 1 base, with 11 bases remaining between them. The CDR3 nucleotides read TGTGCCAGCAGTGGACAGACCGTGAACACCGGGGAGCTGTTTTTT. Residues: CASSGQTVNTGELFF.

Many counts were recorded for this clonotype. The chain combines TRBV7-9 with TRBJ2-4, with 9 bases aligning to TRBD1. The CDR3 consists of 15 residues. Germline values: CDR1 SEHNR, CDR2 FQNEAQ (reference sequence). The V and J ends lost 0 bases and 9 bases, in that order; junction bases with no gene match: 6. This CDR3 reads CASSLAQGQGTIQYF. CDR3 nucleotides: TGTGCCAGCAGCTTAGCGCAGGGACAGGGAACCATTCAGTACTTC.

This sequence joins TRBV6-5 and TRBJ1-2; D is uncertain. The V gene's germline CDR1 is MNHEY and CDR2 SVGAGI. Trimming shortened V by 2 bases and J by 0 bases, and 7 bases separated the two germline ends. This CDR3 comprises 14 residues. CDR3 sequence (DNA): TGTGCCAGCAGTTACGCGGCCCCTAACTATGGCTACACCTTC. Protein product: CASSYAAPNYGYTF.

Concerning this clonotype: A much larger clone sits a single nucleotide away, making a read error possible. The V and J genes are TRBV25-1 and TRBJ1-6, with D maybe TRBD1 (5 bases). The CDR3 has 13 amino acids. Trimming removed 8 bases at V and 7 bases at J, with 12 bases between. Germline V gene lookup returns CDR1 MGHDK and CDR2 SYGVNS. The CDR3 DNA reads TGTGCCAGCGTGGTGCAGGGAAATTCACCCCTCCACTTT. It specifies CASVVQGNSPLHF.

This clonotype was observed a few times. The chain couples TRBV6-5 to TRBJ1-1; possible D gene TRBD1, 6 bases. Germline assignment: CDR1 MNHEY and CDR2 SVGAGI. The V gene lost 3 bases and the J gene lost 6 bases, with 17 bases spanning the gap. The CDR3 loop spans 15 amino acids. The CDR3 region is CASSYSEGGYAEAFF. Here the CDR3 DNA reads TGTGCCAGCAGTTATTCTGAAGGGGGATACGCTGAAGCTTTCTTT.

V gene TRBV28 combines with J gene TRBJ2-5; 9 nucleotides align to TRBD1. After removal of 5 bases from V and 5 bases from J, the junction contained 6 bases not matched to a gene. The CDR3 consists of 14 residues. Per germline, CDR1 MDHEN and CDR2 SYDVKM. CDR3 DNA: TGTGCCAGCAGTAGCCACAGGGGGCGGGAGACCCAGTACTTC. Protein: CASSSHRGRETQYF.

This clonotype was counted at least ten times. V is TRBV4-1 and J is TRBJ2-6, with D tentatively TRBD1 or TRBD2 (6 bases each). The CDR3 is 19 amino acids. V lost 1 base to trimming and J lost 3 bases, with 19 bases between them. From germline, CDR1 is MGHRA and CDR2 YSYEKL. CDR3 nucleotide sequence: TGCGCCAGCAGCCAAGTGTCCCAGGGGAGGCTGGATGGGGCCAACGTCCTGACTTTC. Encoded protein: CASSQVSQGRLDGANVLTF.

This clonotype was seen at least ten times. The rearrangement links TRBV20-1 to TRBJ1-1; D is undetermined. Germline lookup yields CDR1 DFQATT and CDR2 SNEGSKA (reference sequence). V was pared by 4 bases and J by 8 bases, with 8 bases between. This CDR3 comprises 10 residues. CDR3 nucleotide sequence: TGCAGTGCTACTTCAGAAGAAGCTTTCTTT. This encodes CSATSEEAFF.

This chain joins TRBV7-6 and TRBJ1-2, with D maybe TRBD1 (6 bases). Germline assignment: CDR1 SGHVS and CDR2 FNYEAQ. This CDR3 has 13 residues. Trimming pared 5 bases from V and 9 bases from J, leaving 16 bases between. CDR3 protein: CASSPDRTGSYTF. CDR3 sequence (DNA): TGTGCCAGCAGCCCAGATCGTACAGGGAGCTACACCTTC.

To note about this clonotype: At one of its ends the junction is not consistent with the germline gene, which may arise from a read error. This chain links TRBV4-3 with TRBJ2-3, with 11 bases matching TRBD1. The germline gives CDR1 LGHNA, CDR2 YSLEER. The CDR3 runs 17 residues. The chain's CDR3 is CASSQEGTGGSADTQYF. DNA for the CDR3: TGTGCCAGCAGCCAAGAAGGGACAGGGGGGAGCGCAGATACGCAGTATTTC.

J is TRBJ2-1 and V is TRBV4-1; TRBD1 matches 7 bases. The CDR3 loop spans 12 amino acids. CDR1 is MGHRA, CDR2 YSYEKL, per germline. V was clipped by 1 base and J by 13 bases; unmatched bases: 4. The CDR3 sequence: CASSQAGQSQFF. The CDR3 DNA is TGCGCCAGCAGCCAAGCGGGACAGAGCCAGTTCTTC.

This clonotype was recorded many times. This chain links TRBV27 with TRBJ2-7, with 11 nucleotides matching TRBD2. Trimming cost V 6 bases and J 2 bases; bases outside gene matches: 0. The CDR3 is 13 amino acids. CDR1 is MNHEY, CDR2 SMNVEV, per germline (reference sequence). This CDR3 is CASRTSGAYEQYF. The CDR3 nucleotides are TGTGCCAGCAGGACTAGCGGGGCCTACGAGCAGTACTTC.

This clonotype was picked up many times. The chain carries TRBV12-3 or TRBV12-4 and TRBJ2-3, with 12 positions matching TRBD2. This CDR3 spans 15 amino acids. J lost 6 bases, V lost 8 bases, and 9 bases had no gene match. The chain's CDR3 is CASGLGLAGPDTQYF. In nucleotides, the CDR3 is TGTGCCAGCGGCCTTGGACTAGCGGGACCCGATACGCAGTATTTT.

The table lists this clonotype with many counts. This rearrangement joins TRBV7-3 to TRBJ1-1, with D maybe TRBD1 (6 bases). The V gene's germline CDR1 is SGHTA and CDR2 FQGTGA. The CDR3 totals 15 residues. Between the trimmed V and J ends, which lost 1 base and 4 bases, there was a span of 13 bases. The CDR3 reads CASSLMGASGTEAFF. The DNA for the CDR3 is TGTGCCAGCAGCTTAATGGGGGCGTCGGGCACTGAAGCTTTCTTT.

The V gene is TRBV10-3, the J gene TRBJ1-3; TRBD1 matches 7 bases. The J segment lost 1 base and the V segment lost 11 bases, leaving 8 bases of the junction unmatched. CDR1 and CDR2 (germline): ENHRY, SYGVKD. The CDR3 sequence is 14 residues long. The CDR3 sequence is CAFRDSASGNTIYF. The CDR3 nucleotides read TGTGCCTTCCGGGACAGCGCATCTGGAAACACCATATATTTT.

This clonotype was observed many times. The chain links TRBV5-1 to TRBJ1-1, with D unclear. The CDR3 contains 15 residues. V lost 1 base to trimming and J lost 0 bases, with 10 bases between them. CDR1 is SGHRS and CDR2 is YFSETQ in the germline V gene. This chain's CDR3 is CASSLTQRLNTEAFF. The CDR3 coding sequence is TGCGCCAGCAGCTTGACACAGAGATTGAACACTGAAGCTTTCTTT.

This clonotype showed up many times. The CDR3 DNA reads TGCGCCAGCAGCTTGGCCAGTATGGGACAGGACACAGATACGCAGTATTTT. Protein product: CASSLASMGQDTDTQYF. This chain uses TRBV5-1 with TRBJ2-3, with TRBD1 matching 8 bases. The CDR3 contains 17 residues. V shed 0 bases, J shed 2 bases, and the junction held 8 bases outside the gene matches. Germline V gene sequence: CDR1 SGHRS, CDR2 YFSETQ.

This clonotype appeared many times. V gene TRBV7-2 combines with J gene TRBJ1-5; no reliable D call. The CDR3 runs 15 residues. V lost 1 base and J lost 0, with 7 bases in between. CDR1 and CDR2 (germline): SGHTA, FQGNSA. CDR3 in amino acids: CASSLDGYSNQPQHF. CDR3 coding DNA: TGTGCCAGCAGCTTAGACGGGTATAGCAATCAGCCCCAGCATTTT.

This clonotype was seen many times. The rearrangement joins TRBV6-2 or TRBV6-3 to TRBJ2-1, with D uncertain. V lost 5 bases, J lost 1 base, and 6 bases lay in between. Germline CDR1 MNHEY, CDR2 SVGEGT. The CDR3 consists of 13 residues. CDR3 protein: CASSLPSYNEQFF. CDR3 bases: TGTGCCAGCAGTCTACCGTCCTACAATGAGCAGTTCTTC.

The chain employs TRBV7-9 and TRBJ1-5; D possibly corresponds to TRBD1 (6 bases). CDR3 size: 17 residues. V lost 2 bases and J 2 bases, leaving 16 bases between the germline ends. Germline CDR1 is SEHNR and CDR2 is FQNEAQ (reference sequence). CDR3 region: CASSLWRGAEGNQPQHF. In DNA, the CDR3 is TGTGCCAGCAGCTTATGGCGGGGGGCTGAGGGCAATCAGCCCCAGCATTTT.